This T cell receptor (beta chain) was recorded in a study of tumor-infiltrating lymphocytes in localized non-small cell lung cancer (dated by TCRdb to the early 2020s). Turning to the overall study: Several histologies were represented in the cohort, which also included both smokers and never-smokers as well as patients whose samples were collected after neoadjuvant chemotherapy. Each patient provided resected tumor tissue plus uninvolved lung tissue from the same patient, with the uninvolved lung tissue described as non-adjacent to the tumor. TCR sequencing was one of several integrated assays, alongside flow cytometry, multiplex immunofluorescence, RNA-seq, exome sequencing and proteomics, applied to the same patients. In total, the ICON cohort consisted of 150 surgical patients with localized non-small cell lung cancer who had their tumors resected. A total of 55 patients were part of the paired comparison of immunoSEQ T-cell fraction between tumor and uninvolved lung.

The germline ends are 12 bases apart after V is trimmed by 4 bases and J by 6 bases. The germline V gene gives CDR1 as ENHRY and CDR2 as SYGVKD. The CDR3 has 13 amino acids, counting the end cysteine and phenylalanine. CDR3 DNA only is kept here, 39 bases in frame from base 1. ICON enrollment began in 2016, and the last patient was enrolled in 2018. A subcohort of 70 to 85 patients provided fresh tumor and matched uninvolved tissue for in-depth immune analyses, with TCR sequencing among those analyses. DNA for TCR sequencing was isolated from bulk tissue, and no cell sorting was done. Only a few counts were recorded for this clone. Its cognate antigen has yet to be identified. No much larger clonotype is one base removed from it; base qualities were not supplied. Overall study results and their limits: Since assay coverage differed from patient to patient depending on how much tissue was available, TCR sequencing was done for only a subset of the cohort. Because different assays used different pieces of the same tissue, intratumor heterogeneity could not be separated from technical variation. The TCR-derived T-cell fraction showed no difference between the flow cytometry-defined immunotypes IM1 (good prognosis) and IM2 (poor prognosis). In line with immunofluorescence CD3 counts, TCRbeta sequencing supported higher T cell infiltration in tumors compared with uninvolved lung tissue. Recurrence-free survival showed no association with tumor T-cell fraction measured by TCR sequencing (p = 0.61).

The T-cell fraction in tumor and uninvolved lung tissue was provided by TCR sequencing with the immunoSEQ assay. The study's processing was this. To analyze survival, patients were divided into a high T-cell fraction group (upper tertile) and a low T-cell fraction group (lower two tertiles), and the two groups were compared using a log-rank test. Paired tumor versus uninvolved lung differences in T-cell fraction were tested with a signed-rank test. TCRdb took this table from immuneACCESS and kept in-frame rearrangements with V and J called. Such tables lack part of the clones; where checked against another copy, unresolved V genes explain under half of the gap, and the rest is unexplained. V and J calls and clone size are given by that table; D and trimming were obtained from the DNA. This sample comprises roughly 24,000 clones, about three fifths of them detected only once. The ten top clones hold around 5% of the sample.

The V gene is TRBV10-3 and the J gene is TRBJ1-2; TRBD1 is perhaps the D gene, given 6 matching bases. This receptor was obtained from a human donor with non-small cell lung cancer. The sample was lung tumor tissue. The DNA sequence is TGTGCCATCAGTGCCGAGGGGGGGAATGGCTACACCTTC. The encoded protein is CAISAEGGNGYTF.